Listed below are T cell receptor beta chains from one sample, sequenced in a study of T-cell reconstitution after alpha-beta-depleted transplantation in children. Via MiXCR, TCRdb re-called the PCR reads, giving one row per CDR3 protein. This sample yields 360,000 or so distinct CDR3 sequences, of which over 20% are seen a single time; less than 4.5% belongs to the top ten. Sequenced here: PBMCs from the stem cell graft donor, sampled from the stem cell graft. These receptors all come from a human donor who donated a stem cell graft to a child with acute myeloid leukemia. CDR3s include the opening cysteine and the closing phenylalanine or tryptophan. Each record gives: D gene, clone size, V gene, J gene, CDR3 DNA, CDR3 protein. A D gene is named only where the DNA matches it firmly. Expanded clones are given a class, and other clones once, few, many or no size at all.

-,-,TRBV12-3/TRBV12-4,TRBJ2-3,TGTGCCAGCAGTTTATCGCCCTCTTCTTCTGGCTACACTCACTATACGCAGTATTTT,CASSLSPSSSGYTHYTQYF
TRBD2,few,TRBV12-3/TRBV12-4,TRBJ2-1,TGTGCCAGCAGTGGTAGCGGGAGGGCCGGGAGTGAGCAGTTCTTC,CASSGSGRAGSEQFF
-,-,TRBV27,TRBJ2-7,TGTGCCAGCAGTTTATACGGGAACTACGAGCAGTACTTC,CASSLYGNYEQYF
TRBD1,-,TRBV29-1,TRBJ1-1,TGCAGCTCCCTCCGCGCCGGGACAGCCAAACGGGTGGGGAACACTGAAGCTTTCTTT,CSSLRAGTAKRVGNTEAFF
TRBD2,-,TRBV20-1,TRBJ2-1,TGCAGTGCTAGGGTTTCGGGAGGGCCAGGGGAGCAGTTCTTC,CSARVSGGPGEQFF
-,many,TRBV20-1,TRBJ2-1,TGCAGTCCTAGGGCAGAAGAGGGGGTCGGTTTGCAGTTCTTC,CSPRAEEGVGLQFF
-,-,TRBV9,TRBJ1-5,TGTGCCAGCAGCACCAGGGACCGCCCAGGGGACGATAGCAATCAGCCCCAGCATTTT,CASSTRDRPGDDSNQPQHF
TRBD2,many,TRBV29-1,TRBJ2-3,TGCAGCGTTCCGGGACTAGCTAACACAGATACGCAGTATTTT,CSVPGLANTDTQYF
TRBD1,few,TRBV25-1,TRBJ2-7,TGTGCCAGCAGTGCCTCCGGGACAGGGTTACACGAGCAGTACTTC,CASSASGTGLHEQYF
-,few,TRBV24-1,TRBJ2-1,TGTGCCACCAGTGATTTGCGGGCAACCAATGAGCAGTTCTTC,CATSDLRATNEQFF
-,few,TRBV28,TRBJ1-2,TGTGCCAGCACATGGGGGCAGGGCTATGGCTACACCTTC,CASTWGQGYGYTF
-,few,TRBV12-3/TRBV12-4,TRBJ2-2,TGTGCCAGCAGTCAGGGTTTCACCGGGGAGCTGTTTTTT,CASSQGFTGELFF
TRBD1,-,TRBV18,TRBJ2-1,TGTGCCAGCTCACCACCGGGGACAGGGAGGCATGAGCAGTTCTTC,CASSPPGTGRHEQFF
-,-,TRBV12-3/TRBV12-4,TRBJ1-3,TGTGCCAGCAGTCCCTCGCGCGGTGTCAGCTCTGGAAACACCATATATTTT,CASSPSRGVSSGNTIYF
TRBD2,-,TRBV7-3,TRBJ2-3,TGTGCCAGCAGCCCAACTAGCGGGAGTGGAGATACGCAGTATTTT,CASSPTSGSGDTQYF